Sequencing of this T cell receptor beta chain was carried out in a study of OX40 agonist ivuxolimab in advanced cancers. Overall study: Six ivuxolimab dose levels, 0.01 to 10 mg/kg, were given intravenously every 2 weeks.

The data were produced by immunoSEQ multiplex PCR, yet TCRdb's version contains in-frame clones alone and is incomplete. This repertoire shows more than 65,000 clones, approximately 90% found once; its top ten account for about 0.3%. Individuals having autoimmune disease history or systemic immunosuppression were not enrolled. Study results and limitations: Expanded clones were, on average, more numerous among CD8+ T cells than CD4+.

The V gene lost 4 bases and the J gene lost 2 bases, with 16 bases spanning the gap. Germline CDR1 reads MNHNS; CDR2 reads SASEGT. The CDR3 length is 16 residues. This clone was counted a single time. Its specificity is not known. The sequences come from CD4+ or CD8+ T cells sorted from blood, collected in a trial of the OX40 agonist ivuxolimab. V is TRBV6-1 and J is TRBJ2-3; D not certain. This clonotype was obtained from an adult with an advanced solid tumor such as melanoma, head and neck, liver or kidney cancer. The CDR3 nucleotides are TGTGCCAGCAGTGCTTCGCAGACCGTTAACACAGATACGCAGTATTTT. Protein: CASSASQTVNTDTQYF.